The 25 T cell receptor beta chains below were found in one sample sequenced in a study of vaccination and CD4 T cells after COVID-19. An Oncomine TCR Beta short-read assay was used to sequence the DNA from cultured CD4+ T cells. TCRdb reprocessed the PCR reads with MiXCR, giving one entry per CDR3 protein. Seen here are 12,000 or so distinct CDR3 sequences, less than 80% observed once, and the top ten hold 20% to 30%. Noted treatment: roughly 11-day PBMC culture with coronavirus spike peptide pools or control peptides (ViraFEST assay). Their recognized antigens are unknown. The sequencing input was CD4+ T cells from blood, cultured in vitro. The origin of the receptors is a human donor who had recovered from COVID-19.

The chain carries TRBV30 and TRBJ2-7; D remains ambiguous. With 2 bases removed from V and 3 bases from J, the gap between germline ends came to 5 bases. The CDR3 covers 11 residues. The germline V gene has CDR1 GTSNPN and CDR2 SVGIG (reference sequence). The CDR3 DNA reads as TGTGCCTGGAGTACAAGCTACGAGCAGTACTTC. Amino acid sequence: CAWSTSYEQYF.

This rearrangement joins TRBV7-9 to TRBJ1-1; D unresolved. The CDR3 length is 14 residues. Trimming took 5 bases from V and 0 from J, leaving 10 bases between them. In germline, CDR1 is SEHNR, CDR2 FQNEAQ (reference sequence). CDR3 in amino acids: CASSPIHLNTEAFF. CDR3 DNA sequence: TGTGCCAGCAGCCCAATACACTTGAACACTGAAGCTTTCTTT. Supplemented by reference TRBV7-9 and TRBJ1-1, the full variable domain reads DTGVSQNPRHKITKRGQNVTFRCDPISEHNRLYWYRQTLGQGPEFLTYFQNEAQLEKSRLLSDRFSAERPKGSFSTLEIQRTEQGDSAMYLCASSPIHLNTEAFFGQGTRLTVV.

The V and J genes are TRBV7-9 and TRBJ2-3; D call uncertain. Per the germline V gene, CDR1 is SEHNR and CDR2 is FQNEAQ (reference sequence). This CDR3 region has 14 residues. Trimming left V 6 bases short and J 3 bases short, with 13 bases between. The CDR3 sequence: CASRFLRTTDTQYF. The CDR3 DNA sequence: TGTGCCAGCAGGTTCCTCCGGACGACAGATACGCAGTATTTT.

CDR3 nucleotides: TGTGCCAGCAGCTCACAGGGGGCGGGAAACACTGAAGCTTTCTTT. It is translated as CASSSQGAGNTEAFF. This chain uses TRBV7-3 with TRBJ1-1, with TRBD1 matching over 9 bases. Trimming cost V 4 bases and J 2 bases; bases outside gene matches: 5. The CDR3 runs to 15 residues. Germline CDR1 and CDR2: SGHTA and FQGTGA.

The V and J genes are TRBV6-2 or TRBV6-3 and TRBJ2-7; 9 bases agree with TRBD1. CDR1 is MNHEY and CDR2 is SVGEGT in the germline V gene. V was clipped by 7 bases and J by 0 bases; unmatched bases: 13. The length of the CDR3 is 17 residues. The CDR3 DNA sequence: TGTGCCAGCACTCGGTGGACAGGGGTCGTAATCTCCTACGAGCAGTACTTC. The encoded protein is CASTRWTGVVISYEQYF.

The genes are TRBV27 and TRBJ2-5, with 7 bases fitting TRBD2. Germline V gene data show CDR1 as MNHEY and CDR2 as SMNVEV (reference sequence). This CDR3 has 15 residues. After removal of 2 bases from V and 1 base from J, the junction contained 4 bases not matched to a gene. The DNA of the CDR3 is TGTGCCAGCAGTTTAGGGCTAGCGGCCCAAGAGACCCAGTACTTC. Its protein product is CASSLGLAAQETQYF.

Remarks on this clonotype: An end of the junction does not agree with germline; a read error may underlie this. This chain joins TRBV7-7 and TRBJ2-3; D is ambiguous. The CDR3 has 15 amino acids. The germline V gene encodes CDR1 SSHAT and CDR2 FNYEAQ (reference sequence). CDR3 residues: CASSLALTGTDTQYF. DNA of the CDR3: TGTGCTAGCAGCTTAGCCTTAACCGGCACAGATACGCAGTATTTT.

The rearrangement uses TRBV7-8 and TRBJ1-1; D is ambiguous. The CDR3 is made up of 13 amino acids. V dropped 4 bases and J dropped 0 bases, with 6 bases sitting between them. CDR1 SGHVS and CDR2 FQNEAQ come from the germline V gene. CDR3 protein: CASSYELNTEAFF. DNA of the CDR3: TGTGCCAGCAGCTACGAGTTGAACACTGAAGCTTTCTTT. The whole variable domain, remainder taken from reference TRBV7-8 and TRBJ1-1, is GAGVSQSPRYKVAKRGQDVALRCDPISGHVSLFWYQQALGQGPEFLTYFQNEAQLDKSGLPSDRFFAERPEGSVSTLKIQRTQQEDSAVYLCASSYELNTEAFFGQGTRLTVV.

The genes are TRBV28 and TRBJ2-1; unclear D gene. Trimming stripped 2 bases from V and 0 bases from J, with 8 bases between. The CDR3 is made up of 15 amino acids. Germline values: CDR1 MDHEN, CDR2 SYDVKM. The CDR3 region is CASSLIGPSYNEQFF. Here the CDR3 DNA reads TGTGCCAGCAGTTTAATCGGGCCCTCCTACAATGAGCAGTTCTTC.

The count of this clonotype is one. The CDR3 sequence is CSARPGLALNTQYF. In DNA form, the CDR3 reads TGCAGTGCTAGGCCGGGACTAGCTTTAAATACGCAGTATTTT. The chain joins TRBV20-1 to TRBJ2-3; 9 positions match TRBD2. Germline V CDR1 and CDR2: DFQATT, SNEGSKA (reference sequence). This CDR3 has 14 amino acids. Trimming took 3 bases from V and 7 from J; bases not matched to a gene: 8.

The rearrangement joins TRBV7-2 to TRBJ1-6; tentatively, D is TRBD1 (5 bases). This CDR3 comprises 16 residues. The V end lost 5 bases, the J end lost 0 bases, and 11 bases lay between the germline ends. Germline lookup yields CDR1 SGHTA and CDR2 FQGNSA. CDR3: CASSTRGSSYNSPLHF. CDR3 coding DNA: TGTGCCAGCAGCACCCGGGGGAGCTCCTATAATTCACCCCTCCACTTT.

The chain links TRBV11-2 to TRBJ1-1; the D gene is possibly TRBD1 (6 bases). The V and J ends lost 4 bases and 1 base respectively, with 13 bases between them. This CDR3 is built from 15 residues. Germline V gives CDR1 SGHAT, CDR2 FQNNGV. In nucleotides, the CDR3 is TGTGCCAGCAGCTCCCAACAGGGAAGGAACACTGAAGCTTTCTTT. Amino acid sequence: CASSSQQGRNTEAFF.

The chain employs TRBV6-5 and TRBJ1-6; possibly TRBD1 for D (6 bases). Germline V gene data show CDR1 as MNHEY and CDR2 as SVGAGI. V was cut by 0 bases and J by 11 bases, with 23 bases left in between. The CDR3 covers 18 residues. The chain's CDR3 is CASSYSKEGRTAGAPLHF. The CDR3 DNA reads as TGTGCCAGCAGTTACTCTAAGGAAGGGCGGACAGCGGGGGCACCCCTCCACTTT.

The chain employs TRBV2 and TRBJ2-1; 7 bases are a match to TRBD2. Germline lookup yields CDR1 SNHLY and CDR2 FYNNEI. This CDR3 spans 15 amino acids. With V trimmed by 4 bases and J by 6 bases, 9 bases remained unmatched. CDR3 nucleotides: TGTGCCAGCAGTGTAGGTCGGCGGGAGAGCAATGAGCAGTTCTTC. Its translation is CASSVGRRESNEQFF.

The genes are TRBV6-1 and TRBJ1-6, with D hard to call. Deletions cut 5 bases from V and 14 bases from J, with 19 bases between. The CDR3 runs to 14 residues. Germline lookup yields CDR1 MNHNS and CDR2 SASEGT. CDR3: CASSNGQTVYTLHF. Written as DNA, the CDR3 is TGTGCCAGCAGTAACGGGCAGACGGTATACACCCTCCACTTT.

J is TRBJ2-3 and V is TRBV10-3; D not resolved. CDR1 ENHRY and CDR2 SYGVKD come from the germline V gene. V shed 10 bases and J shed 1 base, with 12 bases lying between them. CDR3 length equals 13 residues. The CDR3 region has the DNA TGTGCCACCTTGCTGGCGGGCACAGATACGCAGTATTTT. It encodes CATLLAGTDTQYF.

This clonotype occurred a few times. The CDR3: CASRWADHGYTF. The DNA of the CDR3 is TGTGCCAGCAGATGGGCAGACCATGGCTACACCTTC. The gene calls are TRBV6-1 and TRBJ1-2; D unresolved. The CDR3 has 12 amino acids. V was shortened by 6 bases and J by 6 bases, with 11 bases between the two germline ends. Per the germline V gene, CDR1 is MNHNS and CDR2 is SASEGT.

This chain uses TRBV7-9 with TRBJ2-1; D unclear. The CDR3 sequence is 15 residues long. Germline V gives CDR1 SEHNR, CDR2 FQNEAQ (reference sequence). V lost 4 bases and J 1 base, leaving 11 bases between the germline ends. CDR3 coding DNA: TGTGCCAGCAGCTCCCTGGTGAGGTCCTACAATGAGCAGTTCTTC. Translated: CASSSLVRSYNEQFF. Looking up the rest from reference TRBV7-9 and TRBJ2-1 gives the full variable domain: DTGVSQNPRHKITKRGQNVTFRCDPISEHNRLYWYRQTLGQGPEFLTYFQNEAQLEKSRLLSDRFSAERPKGSFSTLEIQRTEQGDSAMYLCASSSLVRSYNEQFFGPGTRLTVL.

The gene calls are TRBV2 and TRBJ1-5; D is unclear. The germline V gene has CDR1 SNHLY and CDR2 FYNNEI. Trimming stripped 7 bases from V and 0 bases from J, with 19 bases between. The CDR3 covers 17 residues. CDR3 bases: TGTGCCAGCACTCCGCGTCGGGGAATGTCTAGCAATCAGCCCCAGCATTTT. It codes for CASTPRRGMSSNQPQHF.

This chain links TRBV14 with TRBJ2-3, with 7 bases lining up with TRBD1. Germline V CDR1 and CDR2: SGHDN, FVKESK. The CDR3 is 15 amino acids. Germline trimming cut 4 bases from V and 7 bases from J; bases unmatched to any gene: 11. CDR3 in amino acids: CASSPEGARWYTQYF. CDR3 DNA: TGTGCCAGCAGCCCCGAGGGGGCGCGGTGGTATACGCAGTATTTT.

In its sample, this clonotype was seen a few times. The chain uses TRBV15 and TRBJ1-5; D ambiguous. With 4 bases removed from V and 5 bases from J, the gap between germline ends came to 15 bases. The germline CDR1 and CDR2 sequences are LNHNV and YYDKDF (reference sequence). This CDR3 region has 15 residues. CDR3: CATSTLGVWDQPQHF. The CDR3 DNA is TGTGCCACCAGCACTTTAGGAGTATGGGATCAGCCCCAGCATTTT.

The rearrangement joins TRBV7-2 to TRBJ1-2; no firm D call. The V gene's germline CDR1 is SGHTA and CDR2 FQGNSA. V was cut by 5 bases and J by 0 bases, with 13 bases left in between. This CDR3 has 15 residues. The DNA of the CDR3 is TGTGCCAGCAGCGTTAGCTGGACGACTAACTATGGCTACACCTTC. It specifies CASSVSWTTNYGYTF.

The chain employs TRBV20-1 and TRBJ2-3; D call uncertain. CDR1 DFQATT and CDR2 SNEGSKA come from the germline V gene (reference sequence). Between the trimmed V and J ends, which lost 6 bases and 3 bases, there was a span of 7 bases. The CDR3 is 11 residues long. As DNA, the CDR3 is TGCAGTGCAGGGAAGACAGATACGCAGTATTTT. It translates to CSAGKTDTQYF.

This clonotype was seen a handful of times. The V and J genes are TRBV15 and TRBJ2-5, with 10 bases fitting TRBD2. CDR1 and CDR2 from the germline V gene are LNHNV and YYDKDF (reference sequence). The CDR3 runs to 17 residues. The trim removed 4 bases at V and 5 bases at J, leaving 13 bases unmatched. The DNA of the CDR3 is TGTGCCACCAGCACCGGAAGCGGGAGGGCCGCGTGGGAGACCCAGTACTTC. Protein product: CATSTGSGRAAWETQYF.

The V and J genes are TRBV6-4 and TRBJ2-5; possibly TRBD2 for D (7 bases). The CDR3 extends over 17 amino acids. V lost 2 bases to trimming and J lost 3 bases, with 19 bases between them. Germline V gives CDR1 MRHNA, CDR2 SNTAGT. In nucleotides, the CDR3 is TGTGCCAGCAGTGACAGGTGGGTCGGGGGGCTAAAAGAGACCCAGTACTTC. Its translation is CASSDRWVGGLKETQYF.